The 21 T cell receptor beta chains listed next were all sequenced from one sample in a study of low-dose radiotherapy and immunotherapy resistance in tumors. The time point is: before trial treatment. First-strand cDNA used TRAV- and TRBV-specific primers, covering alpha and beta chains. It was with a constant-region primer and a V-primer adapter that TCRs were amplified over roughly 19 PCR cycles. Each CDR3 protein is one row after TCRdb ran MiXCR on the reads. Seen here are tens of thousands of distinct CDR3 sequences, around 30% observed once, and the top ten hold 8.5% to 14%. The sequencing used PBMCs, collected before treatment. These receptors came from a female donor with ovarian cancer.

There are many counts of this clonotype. CDR3 sequence: CASTNSGQTDTQYF. In DNA, the CDR3 is TGTGCCAGCACCAACTCCGGCCAAACAGATACGCAGTATTTT. The rearrangement joins TRBV7-6 to TRBJ2-3; D gene ambiguous. The CDR3 consists of 14 residues. The V gene lost 7 bases and the J gene lost 3 bases, with 14 bases spanning the gap. Germline V gene sequence: CDR1 SGHVS, CDR2 FNYEAQ.

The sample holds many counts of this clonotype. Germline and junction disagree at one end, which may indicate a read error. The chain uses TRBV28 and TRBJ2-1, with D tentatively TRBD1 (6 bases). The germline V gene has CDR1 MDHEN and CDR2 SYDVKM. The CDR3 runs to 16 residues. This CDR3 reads CATSDSGQSLYNEQFF. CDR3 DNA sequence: TGTGCCACCAGTGACTCTGGACAGAGCCTCTACAATGAGCAGTTCTTC.

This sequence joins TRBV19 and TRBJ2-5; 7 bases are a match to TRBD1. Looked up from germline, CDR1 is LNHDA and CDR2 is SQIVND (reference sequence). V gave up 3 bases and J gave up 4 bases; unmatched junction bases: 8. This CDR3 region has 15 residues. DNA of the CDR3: TGTGCCAGTAGTATGGACCAGGGGGAGTCAGAGACCCAGTACTTC. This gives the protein CASSMDQGESETQYF.

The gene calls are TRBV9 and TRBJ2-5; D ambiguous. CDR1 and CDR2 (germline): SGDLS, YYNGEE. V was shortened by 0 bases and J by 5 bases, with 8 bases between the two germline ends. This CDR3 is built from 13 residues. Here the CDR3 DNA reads TGTGCCAGCAGCGTAGGGGTTTTTGAGACCCAGTACTTC. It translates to CASSVGVFETQYF.

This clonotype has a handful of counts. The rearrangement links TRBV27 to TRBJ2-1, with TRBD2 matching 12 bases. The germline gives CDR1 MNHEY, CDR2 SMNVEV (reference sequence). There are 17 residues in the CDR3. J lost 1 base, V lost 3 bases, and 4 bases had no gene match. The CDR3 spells CASSLPSGRGSYNEQFF. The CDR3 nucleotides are TGTGCCAGCAGTTTGCCTAGCGGGAGGGGTTCCTACAATGAGCAGTTCTTC.

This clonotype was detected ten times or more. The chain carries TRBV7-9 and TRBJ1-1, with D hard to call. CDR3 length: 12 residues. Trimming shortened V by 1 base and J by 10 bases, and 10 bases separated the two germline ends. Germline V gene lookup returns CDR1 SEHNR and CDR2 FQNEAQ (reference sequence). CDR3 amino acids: CASSLGPRGAFF. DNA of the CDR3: TGTGCCAGCAGCTTAGGGCCGCGGGGAGCTTTCTTT.

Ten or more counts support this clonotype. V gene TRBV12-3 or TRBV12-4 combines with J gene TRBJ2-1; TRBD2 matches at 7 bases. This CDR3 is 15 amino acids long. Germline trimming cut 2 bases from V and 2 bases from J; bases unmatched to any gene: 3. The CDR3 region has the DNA TGTGCCAGCAGTTTATTGGGGGGGACCTACAATGAGCAGTTCTTC. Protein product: CASSLLGGTYNEQFF.

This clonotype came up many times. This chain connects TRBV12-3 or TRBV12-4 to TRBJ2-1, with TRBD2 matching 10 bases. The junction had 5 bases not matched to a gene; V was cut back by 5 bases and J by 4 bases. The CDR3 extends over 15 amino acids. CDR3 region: CASSPAGGRYNEQFF. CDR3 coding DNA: TGTGCCAGCAGTCCAGCGGGGGGGAGGTACAATGAGCAGTTCTTC.

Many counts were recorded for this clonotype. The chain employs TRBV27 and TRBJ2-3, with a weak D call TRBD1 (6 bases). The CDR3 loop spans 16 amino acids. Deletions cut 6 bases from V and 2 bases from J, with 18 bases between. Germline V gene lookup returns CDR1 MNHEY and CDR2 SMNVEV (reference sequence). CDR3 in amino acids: CASRSTPGQLTDTQYF. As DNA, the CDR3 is TGTGCCAGCAGATCCACTCCGGGACAACTCACAGATACGCAGTATTTT.

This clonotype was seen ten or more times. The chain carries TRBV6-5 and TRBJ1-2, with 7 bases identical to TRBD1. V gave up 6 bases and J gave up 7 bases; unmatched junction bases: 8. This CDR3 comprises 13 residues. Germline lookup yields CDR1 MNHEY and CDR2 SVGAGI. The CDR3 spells CASREQGLGGYTF. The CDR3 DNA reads TGTGCCAGCAGAGAACAGGGGCTTGGTGGCTACACCTTC.

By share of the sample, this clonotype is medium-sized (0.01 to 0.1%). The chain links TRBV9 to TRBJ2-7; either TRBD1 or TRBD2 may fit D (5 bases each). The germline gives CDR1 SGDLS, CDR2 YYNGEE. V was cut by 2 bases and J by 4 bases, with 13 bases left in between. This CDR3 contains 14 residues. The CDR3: CASSVGPEPYEQYF. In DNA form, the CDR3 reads TGTGCCAGCAGCGTGGGACCAGAACCATACGAGCAGTACTTC.

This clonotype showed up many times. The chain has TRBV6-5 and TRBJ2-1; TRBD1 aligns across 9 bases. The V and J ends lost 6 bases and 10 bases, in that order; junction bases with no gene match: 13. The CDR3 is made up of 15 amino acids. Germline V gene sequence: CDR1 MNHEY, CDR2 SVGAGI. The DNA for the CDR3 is TGTGCCAGCAGCTTAACCGGGACAGGGCGCGTCGAGCAGTTCTTC. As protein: CASSLTGTGRVEQFF.

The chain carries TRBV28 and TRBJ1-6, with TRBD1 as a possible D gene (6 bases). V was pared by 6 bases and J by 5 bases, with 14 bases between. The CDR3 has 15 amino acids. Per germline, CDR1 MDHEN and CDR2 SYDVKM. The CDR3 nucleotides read TGTGCCAGCAGCAACAGGGCTTTAGATAATTCACCCCTCCACTTT. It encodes CASSNRALDNSPLHF.

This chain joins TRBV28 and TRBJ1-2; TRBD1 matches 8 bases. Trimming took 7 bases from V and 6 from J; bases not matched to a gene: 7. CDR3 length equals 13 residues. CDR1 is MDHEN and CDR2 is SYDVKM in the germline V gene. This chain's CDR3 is CASTSGGADGYTF. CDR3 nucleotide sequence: TGTGCCAGCACCTCAGGGGGCGCGGATGGCTACACCTTC.

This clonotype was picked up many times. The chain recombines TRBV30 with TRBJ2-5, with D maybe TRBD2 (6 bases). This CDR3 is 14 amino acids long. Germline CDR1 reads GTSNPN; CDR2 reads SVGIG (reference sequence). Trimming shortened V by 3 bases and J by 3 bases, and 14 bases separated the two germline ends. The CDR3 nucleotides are TGTGCCTGGAGAGGTGATAGCGGAGAAGAGACCCAGTACTTC. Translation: CAWRGDSGEETQYF.

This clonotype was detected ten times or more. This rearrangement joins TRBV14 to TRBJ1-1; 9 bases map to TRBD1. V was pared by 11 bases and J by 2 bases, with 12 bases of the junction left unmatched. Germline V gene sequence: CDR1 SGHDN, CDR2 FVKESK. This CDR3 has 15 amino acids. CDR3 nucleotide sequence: TGTGCCTTGAACCGCCCGGGACAGGGTAACACTGAAGCTTTCTTT. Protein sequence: CALNRPGQGNTEAFF. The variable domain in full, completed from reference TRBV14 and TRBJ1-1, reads EAGVTQFPSHSVIEKGQTVTLRCDPISGHDNLYWYRRVMGKEIKFLLHFVKESKQDESGMPNNRFLAERTGGTYSTLKVQPAELEDSGVYFCALNRPGQGNTEAFFGQGTRLTVV.

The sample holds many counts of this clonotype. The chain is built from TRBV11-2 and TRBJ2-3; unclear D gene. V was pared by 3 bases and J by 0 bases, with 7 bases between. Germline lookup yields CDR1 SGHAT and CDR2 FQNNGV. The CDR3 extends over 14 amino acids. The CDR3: CASSLTRSTDTQYF. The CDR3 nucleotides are TGTGCCAGCAGCTTGACCAGGAGCACAGATACGCAGTATTTT.

The CDR3 region is CASSQGGSNQPQHF. The CDR3 DNA is TGTGCCAGCAGCCAAGGGGGGAGCAATCAGCCCCAGCATTTT. This chain joins TRBV3-1 and TRBJ1-5, with TRBD1 as a possible D gene (5 bases). Germline V lookup: CDR1 LGHDT, CDR2 YNNKEL (reference sequence). The CDR3 loop spans 14 amino acids. The germline V and J ends were trimmed by 1 base and 1 base, with 5 bases remaining between them.

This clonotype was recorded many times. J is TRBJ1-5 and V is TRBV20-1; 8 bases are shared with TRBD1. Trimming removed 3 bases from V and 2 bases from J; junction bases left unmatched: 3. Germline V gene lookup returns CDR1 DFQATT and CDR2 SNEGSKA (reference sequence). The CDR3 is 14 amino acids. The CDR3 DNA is TGCAGTGCTAGGGCGACAGGGGGCAATCAGCCCCAGCATTTT. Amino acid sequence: CSARATGGNQPQHF.

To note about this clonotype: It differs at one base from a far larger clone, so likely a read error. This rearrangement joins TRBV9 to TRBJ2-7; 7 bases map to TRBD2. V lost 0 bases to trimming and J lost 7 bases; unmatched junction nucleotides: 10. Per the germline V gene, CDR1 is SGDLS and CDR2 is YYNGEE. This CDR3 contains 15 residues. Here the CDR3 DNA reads TGTGCCAGCAGCGTAGTCGGGGGGACGAGGAATGAGCAGTACTTC. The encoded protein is CASSVVGGTRNEQYF. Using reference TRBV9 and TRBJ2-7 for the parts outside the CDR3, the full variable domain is DSGVTQTPKHLITATGQRVTLRCSPRSGDLSVYWYQQSLDQGLQFLIQYYNGEERAKGNILERFSAQQFPDLHSELNLSSLELGDSALYFCASSVVGGTRNEQYFGPGTRLTVT.

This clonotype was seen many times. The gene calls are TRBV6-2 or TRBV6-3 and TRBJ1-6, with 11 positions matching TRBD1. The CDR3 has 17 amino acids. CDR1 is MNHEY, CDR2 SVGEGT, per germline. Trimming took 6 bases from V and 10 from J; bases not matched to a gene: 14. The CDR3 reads CASSPGQGANLRSPLHF. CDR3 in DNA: TGTGCCAGCAGCCCCGGACAGGGGGCGAATTTACGCTCACCCCTCCACTTT.